In this sample, the clone carrying this T cell receptor beta chain is medium-sized. TRB rearrangements were amplified by multiplex PCR with BIOMED2 TRB-A/B primers. Via MiXCR, TCRdb re-called the multiplex PCR reads, giving one row per CDR3 protein. The sample contains roughly 8,100 distinct CDR3 sequences, roughly 31% of which appear only once. This specimen comes from a study of T and B cells in COVID-19 patients. Trimming pared 4 bases from V and 2 bases from J, leaving 14 bases between. The length of the CDR3 is 15 residues. CDR1 and CDR2 (germline): LNHDA, SQIVND (reference sequence). Blood genomic DNA input for TRB amplification was 250-500 ng.

Sequencing used blood. This chain links TRBV19 with TRBJ1-1; possibly TRBD1 for D (5 bases). This receptor was taken from a human donor with active COVID-19. CDR3 sequence (DNA): TGTGCCAGTAGTAGACGGACTCAGGGAAACACTGAAGCTTTCTTT. This translates into CASSRRTQGNTEAFF.